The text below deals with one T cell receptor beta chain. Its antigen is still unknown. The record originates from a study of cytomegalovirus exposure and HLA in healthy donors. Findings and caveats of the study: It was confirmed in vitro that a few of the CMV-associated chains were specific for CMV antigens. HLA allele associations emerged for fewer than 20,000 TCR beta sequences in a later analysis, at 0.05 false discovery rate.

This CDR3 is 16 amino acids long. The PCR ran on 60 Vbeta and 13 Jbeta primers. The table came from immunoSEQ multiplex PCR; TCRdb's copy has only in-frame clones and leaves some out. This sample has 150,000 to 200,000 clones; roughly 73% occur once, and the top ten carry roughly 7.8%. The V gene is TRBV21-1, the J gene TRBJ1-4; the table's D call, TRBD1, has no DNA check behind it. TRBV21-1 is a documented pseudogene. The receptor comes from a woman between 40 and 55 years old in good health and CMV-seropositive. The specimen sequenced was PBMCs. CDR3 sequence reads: CASILGQAGDNEKLFF. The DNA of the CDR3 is TGTGCCAGCATCCTAGGACAGGCAGGGGATAATGAAAAACTGTTTTTT.